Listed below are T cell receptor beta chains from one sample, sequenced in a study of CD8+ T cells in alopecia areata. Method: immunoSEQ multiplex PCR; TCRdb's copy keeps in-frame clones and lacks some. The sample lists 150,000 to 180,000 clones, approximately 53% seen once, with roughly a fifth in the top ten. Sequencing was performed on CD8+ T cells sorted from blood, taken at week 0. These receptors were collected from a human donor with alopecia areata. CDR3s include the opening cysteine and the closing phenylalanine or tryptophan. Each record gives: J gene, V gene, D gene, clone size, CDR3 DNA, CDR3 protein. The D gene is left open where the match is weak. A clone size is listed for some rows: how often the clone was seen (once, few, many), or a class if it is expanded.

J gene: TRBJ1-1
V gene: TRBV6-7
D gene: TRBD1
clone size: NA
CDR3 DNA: TGTGCCAGCAGTTTTTGCCGGGACAGAACTGAAGCTTTCTTT
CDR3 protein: CASSFCRDRTEAFF

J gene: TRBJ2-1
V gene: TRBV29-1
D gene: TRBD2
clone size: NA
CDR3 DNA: TGCAGCGTTGAAGGTTTCTCCGGGGGGAATGAGCAGTTCTTC
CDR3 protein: CSVEGFSGGNEQFF

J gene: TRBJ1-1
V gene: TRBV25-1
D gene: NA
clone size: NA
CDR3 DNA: TGTGCCAGCAGTCTAGGGGTGAGGGGTGAAGCTTTCTTT
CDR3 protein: CASSLGVRGEAFF

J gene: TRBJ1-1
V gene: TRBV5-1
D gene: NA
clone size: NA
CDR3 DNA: TGCGCCAGCAGCTGGTCAGGGATGAACACTGAAGCTTTCTTT
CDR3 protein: CASSWSGMNTEAFF

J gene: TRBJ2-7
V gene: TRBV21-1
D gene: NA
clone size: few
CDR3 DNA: TGTGCCAGCAGCAAGGTGATGGGCGAGCAGTACTTC
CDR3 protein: CASSKVMGEQYF

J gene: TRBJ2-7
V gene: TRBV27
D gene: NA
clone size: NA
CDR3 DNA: TGTGCCAGCAGTTTATCAGGGAACTACGAGCAGTACTTC
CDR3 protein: CASSLSGNYEQYF

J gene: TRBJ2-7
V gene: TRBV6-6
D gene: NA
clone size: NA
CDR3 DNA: TGTGCCAGCACCCTAACTAGGTCCCTCTCCTACGAGCAGTACTTC
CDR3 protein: CASTLTRSLSYEQYF

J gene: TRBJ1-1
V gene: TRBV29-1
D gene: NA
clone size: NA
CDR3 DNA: TGCAGCGTTGTATCCTTGAACACTGAAGCTTTCTTT
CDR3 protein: CSVVSLNTEAFF

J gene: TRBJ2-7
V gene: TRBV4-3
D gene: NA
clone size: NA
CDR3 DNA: TGCGCCAGCAGCCAAGAGGTAGTCGGGCAGACACCCTACGAGCAGTACTTC
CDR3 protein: CASSQEVVGQTPYEQYF

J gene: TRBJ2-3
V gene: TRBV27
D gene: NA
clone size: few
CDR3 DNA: TGTGCCAGCAAGGGTACAGGGAGTACAGATACGCAGTATTTT
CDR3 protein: CASKGTGSTDTQYF

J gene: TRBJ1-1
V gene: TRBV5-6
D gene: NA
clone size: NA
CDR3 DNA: TGTGCCAGCAGCCTAGGATCGGGGGTCACTGAAGCTTTCTTT
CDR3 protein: CASSLGSGVTEAFF

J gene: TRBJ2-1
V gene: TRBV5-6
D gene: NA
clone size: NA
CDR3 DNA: TGTGCCAGCAGCTTGGCTGGGAGTGGTGAGCAGTTCTTC
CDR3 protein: CASSLAGSGEQFF

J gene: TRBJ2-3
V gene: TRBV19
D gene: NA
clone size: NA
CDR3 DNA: TGTGCCAGTAAGAGGAGGCCGGGGGATCCGTTTGGTACGCAGTATTTT
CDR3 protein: CASKRRPGDPFGTQYF

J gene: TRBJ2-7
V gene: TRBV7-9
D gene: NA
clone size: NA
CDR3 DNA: TGTGCCAGCAGCGATGGACAGTACGAGCAGTACTTC
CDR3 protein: CASSDGQYEQYF

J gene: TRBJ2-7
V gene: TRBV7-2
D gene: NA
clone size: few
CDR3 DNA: TGTGCCAGCAGCCAAACCGGGTCCCCCGTCTCCTACGAGCAGTACTTC
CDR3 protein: CASSQTGSPVSYEQYF

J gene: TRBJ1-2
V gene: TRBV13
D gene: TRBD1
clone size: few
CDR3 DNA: TGTGCCAGCAGCTTGGGACAGGGGGCGAAGGGCTACACCTTC
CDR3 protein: CASSLGQGAKGYTF

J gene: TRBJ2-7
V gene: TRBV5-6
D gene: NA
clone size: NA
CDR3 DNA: TGTGCCAGCAGCTTGGGTACGAAAACCTACGAGCAGTACTTC
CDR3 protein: CASSLGTKTYEQYF

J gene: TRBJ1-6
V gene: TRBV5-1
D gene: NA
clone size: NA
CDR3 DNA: TGCGCCAGCAGCCCGACTGGTTCACCCCTCCACTTT
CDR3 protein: CASSPTGSPLHF

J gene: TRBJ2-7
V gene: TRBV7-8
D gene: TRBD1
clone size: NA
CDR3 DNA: TGTGCCAGCAGCTTAGATAGCCAGGGGGCGGCTTACGAGCAGTACTTC
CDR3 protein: CASSLDSQGAAYEQYF

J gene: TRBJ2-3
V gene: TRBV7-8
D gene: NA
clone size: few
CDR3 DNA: TGTGCCACCTATACTAAGTCGCCCACAGATACGCAGTATTTT
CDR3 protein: CATYTKSPTDTQYF

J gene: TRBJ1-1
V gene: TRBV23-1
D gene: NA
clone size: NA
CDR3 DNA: TGCGCCAACCCCGGACAGATGAACACTGAAGCTTTCTTT
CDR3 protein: CANPGQMNTEAFF

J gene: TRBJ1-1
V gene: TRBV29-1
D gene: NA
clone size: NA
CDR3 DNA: TGCAGCTCTAGGGGGGGAATGAACACTGAAGCTTTCTTT
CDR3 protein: CSSRGGMNTEAFF

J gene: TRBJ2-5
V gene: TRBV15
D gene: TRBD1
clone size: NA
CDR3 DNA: TGTGCCACCAGCGGGGGACAGGCTAACTTGGTCCAGTACTTC
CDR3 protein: CATSGGQANLVQYF

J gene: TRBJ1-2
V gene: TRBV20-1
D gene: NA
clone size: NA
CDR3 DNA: TGCAGTATCGAGGATCCTTATGGCTACACCTTC
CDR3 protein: CSIEDPYGYTF

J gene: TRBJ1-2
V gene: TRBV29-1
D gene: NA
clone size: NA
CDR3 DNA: TGCAGCGTTGGAGCGACGACTGGCTACACCTTC
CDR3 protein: CSVGATTGYTF

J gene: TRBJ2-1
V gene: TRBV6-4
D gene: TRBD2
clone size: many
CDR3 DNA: TGTGCCAGCAGTGAAAGTAGTAGCGGGAACAATGAGCAGTTCTTC
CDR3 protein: CASSESSSGNNEQFF

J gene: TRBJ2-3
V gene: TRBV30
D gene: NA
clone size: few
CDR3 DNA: TGTGCCTGGAGTGTTCTCCGTGCTAGCACAGATACGCAGTATTTT
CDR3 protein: CAWSVLRASTDTQYF

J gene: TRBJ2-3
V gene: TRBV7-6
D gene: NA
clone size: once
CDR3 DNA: TGTGCCAGCAGCGCACCCAACACAGATACGCAGTATTTT
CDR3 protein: CASSAPNTDTQYF

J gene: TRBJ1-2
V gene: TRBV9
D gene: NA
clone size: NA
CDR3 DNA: TGTGCCAGCAGCGTAGGGCAAGAGGACCCCGGCTATGGCTACACCTTC
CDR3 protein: CASSVGQEDPGYGYTF

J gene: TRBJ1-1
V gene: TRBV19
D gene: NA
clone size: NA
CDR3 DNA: TGTGCCACCTCAGAGATCAGGGGAACTGAAGCTTTCTTT
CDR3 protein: CATSEIRGTEAFF

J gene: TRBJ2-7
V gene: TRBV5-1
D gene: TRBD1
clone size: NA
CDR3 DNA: TGCGCCAGCAGCAACCCCGGGACAGGGAGTACCTACGAGCAGTACTTC
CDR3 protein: CASSNPGTGSTYEQYF

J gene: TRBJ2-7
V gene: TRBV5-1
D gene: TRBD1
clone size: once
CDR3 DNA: TGCGCCAGCAGCGACAGGGGGATTGGCGAGCAGTACTTC
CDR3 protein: CASSDRGIGEQYF

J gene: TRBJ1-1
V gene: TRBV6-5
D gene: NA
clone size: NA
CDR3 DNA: TGTGCCAGCAGTTACAGCTGGGACACTGAAGCTTTCTTT
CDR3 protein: CASSYSWDTEAFF

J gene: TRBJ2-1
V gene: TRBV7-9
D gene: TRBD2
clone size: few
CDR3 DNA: TGTGCCAGCAGCTCCCTAGCGGGGCTCAATGAGCAGTTCTTC
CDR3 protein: CASSSLAGLNEQFF

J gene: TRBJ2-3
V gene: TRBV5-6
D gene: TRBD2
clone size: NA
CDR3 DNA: TGTGCCAGCAGGACTAGCGGATCTACAGATACGCAGTATTTT
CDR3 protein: CASRTSGSTDTQYF

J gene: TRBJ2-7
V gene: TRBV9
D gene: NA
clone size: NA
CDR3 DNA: TGTGCCAGCAGCGTAGCCCCGGGGGCCTACGAGCAGTACTTC
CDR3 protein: CASSVAPGAYEQYF

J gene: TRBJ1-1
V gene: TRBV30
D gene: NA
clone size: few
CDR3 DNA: TGTGCCTGGAGTCAAAGTTTAGACGGAGAAGCTTTCTTT
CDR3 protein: CAWSQSLDGEAFF

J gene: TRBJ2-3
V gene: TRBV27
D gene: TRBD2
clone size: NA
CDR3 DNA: TGTGCCAGCGGAAAAGCGGGGGCCATCACAGATACGCAGTATTTT
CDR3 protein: CASGKAGAITDTQYF

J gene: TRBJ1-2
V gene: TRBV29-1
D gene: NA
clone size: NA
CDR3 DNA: TGCAGCGTTGACTTCGCACAGGGTAACTATGGCTACACCTTC
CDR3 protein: CSVDFAQGNYGYTF

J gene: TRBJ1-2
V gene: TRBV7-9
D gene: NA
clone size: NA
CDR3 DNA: TGTGCCAGCAGCCCCGCGGGTGATTATGGCTACACCTTC
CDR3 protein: CASSPAGDYGYTF

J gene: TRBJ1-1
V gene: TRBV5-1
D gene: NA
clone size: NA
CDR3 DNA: TGCGCCAGCAGCTTGAATCGGGGGCCTGTAATAACTGAAGCTTTCTTT
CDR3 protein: CASSLNRGPVITEAFF

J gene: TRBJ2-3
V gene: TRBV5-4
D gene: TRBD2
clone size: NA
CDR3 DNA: TGTGCCAGCAGCTTAGCGGGGGACATCACAGATACGCAGTATTTT
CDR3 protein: CASSLAGDITDTQYF

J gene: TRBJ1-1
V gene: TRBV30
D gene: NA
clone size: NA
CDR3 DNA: TGTGCCTGGAGTGACAGGGACGGAGCTTTCTTT
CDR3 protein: CAWSDRDGAFF

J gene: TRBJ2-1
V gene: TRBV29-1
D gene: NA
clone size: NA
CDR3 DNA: TGCAGCGTTGACCAGCGGGACAATGAGCAGTTCTTC
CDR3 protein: CSVDQRDNEQFF

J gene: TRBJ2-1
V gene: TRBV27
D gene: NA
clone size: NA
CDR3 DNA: TGTGCCAGCAGTTTAATCCTAGCCAATGAGCAGTTCTTC
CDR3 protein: CASSLILANEQFF

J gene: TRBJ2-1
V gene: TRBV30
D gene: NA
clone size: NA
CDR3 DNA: TGTGCCTGGAGTGGCGGGGGCCCCAATGAGCAGTTCTTC
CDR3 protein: CAWSGGGPNEQFF

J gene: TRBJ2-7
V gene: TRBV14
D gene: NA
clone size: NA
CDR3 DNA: TGTGCCAGCAGCCAATTGAGCAGCGAGCAGTACTTC
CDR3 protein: CASSQLSSEQYF

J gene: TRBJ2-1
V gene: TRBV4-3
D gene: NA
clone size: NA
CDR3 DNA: TGCGCCAGCAGCCAAGAAGGGGCGACAGGACACAATGAGCAGTTCTTC
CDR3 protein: CASSQEGATGHNEQFF

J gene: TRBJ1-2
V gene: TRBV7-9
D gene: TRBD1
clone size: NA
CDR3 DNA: TGTGCCAGCAGCTTACAGGACAGGGGGTTGGAGGGCTACACCTTC
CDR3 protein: CASSLQDRGLEGYTF

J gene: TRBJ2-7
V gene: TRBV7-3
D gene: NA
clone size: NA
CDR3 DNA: TGTGCCAGCAGCTTAAGTCCAGGCCGCGAGCAGTACTTC
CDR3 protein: CASSLSPGREQYF

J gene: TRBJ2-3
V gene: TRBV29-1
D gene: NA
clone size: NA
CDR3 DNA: TGCAGCGTCCGGGGTGGGGGCACAGATACGCAGTATTTT
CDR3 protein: CSVRGGGTDTQYF